The clone carrying this TCR beta chain was seen a handful of times. Its antigen remains unknown. The assay used deep level. The data were produced by immunoSEQ multiplex PCR, yet TCRdb's version contains in-frame clones alone and is incomplete. The profile shows over a million clones, around four fifths of them singletons. Partitioning of CD4+ cells yielded a CD45RA+ naive subset and a CD45RA-negative memory subset. This sample is drawn from a study of shared clonotypes between healthy human individuals. The wider study: The study drew on a couple of women and a few men aged 18 to 49 as donors. Findings and caveats of the study: Clonotypes that were shared across a handful of donors made up around 5% of naive CD4 clonotypes.

The CDR3 loop spans 13 amino acids. Germline assignment: CDR1 SNHLY and CDR2 FYNNEI. The V end was cut by 7 bases, the J end by 3 bases, with 13 bases between. Sequencing used memory CD4+ T cells sorted from blood. Documented subset: CD45RA-negative fraction. The chain has TRBV2 and TRBJ2-7, with D uncertain. The source is a man aged 18 to 35 in good health. The CDR3 DNA reads TGTGCCAGCACATCCGGTGGCGTCTACGAGCAGTACTTC. Translating it yields CASTSGGVYEQYF. Supplemented by reference TRBV2 and TRBJ2-7, the full variable domain reads EPEVTQTPSHQVTQMGQEVILRCVPISNHLYFYWYRQILGQKVEFLVSFYNNEISEKSEIFDDQFSVERPDGSNFTLKIRSTKLEDSAMYFCASTSGGVYEQYFGPGTRLTVT.